The present entry profiles one TCR beta chain with its context. This clone was counted a single time. What this receptor recognizes is not known. Base qualities are missing; no much larger clone stands one base away. The immunoSEQ Assay, a bias-controlled multiplex PCR, was used to amplify TCRbeta CDR3 regions from genomic DNA. The paper's processing steps were these. Nucleated cell counts per sample were estimated from amplification of reference gene primers within the assay. To quantify the absolute abundance of each unique TCRbeta CDR3 rearrangement, sequence reads were collapsed and filtered. For each sample, productive Simpson clonality was calculated by taking the square root of Simpson's diversity index across productive rearrangements. TCRdb carries this immuneACCESS record with in-frame sequences only. Its versions omit some clonotypes, under half of them owing to an unresolved V gene in the studies checked, with the rest unexplained. Clone size and V and J calls were adopted from that table, with D and trimming inferred from the DNA. The sample includes about 99,000 clones, with around 74% observed a single time. The top ten clones comprise approximately 18% of the sample.

These data come from a study of blood T cell repertoires in COVID-19 (dated by TCRdb to about 2020). Background on the whole study: The collaborator samples originated in the United States, Italy and Spain and spanned the acute and convalescent phases of COVID-19. The material from the prospective study consisted of cDNA or gDNA derived from T cells, B-cell-depleted T cells, or PBMCs. Subjects who had been exposed to COVID-19, were actively infected with it, or had recovered from it provided the deeply sampled blood TCRbeta repertoires that made up the dataset. The repertoires were released in a freely available public database intended as a resource for research on the immune response to SARS-CoV-2. Samples came from the ongoing ImmuneRACE study (first 160 participants) plus 1,254 subjects from 6 global collaborators. A de-identified subject ID, COVID-19 status, age in years and sex were almost always included in the sample metadata. Where HLA class I and class II types were available, the types were taken from metadata supplied by the sample provider, not from assay-based typing. The research as a whole found: The quantity of clinical and demographic metadata differed by source and by participant and was supplied without curation.

Per the germline V gene, MNHEY is the CDR1 and SVGAGI is the CDR2. V ends up 6 bases short and J 3 bases short, with an unmatched junction base count of 2. Spanning cysteine to phenylalanine, the CDR3 consists of 14 amino acids. The sequence is cut down to CDR3 DNA, 42 bases in frame from base 1. Whole blood was collected in K2EDTA tubes by collaborating institutions according to the institutions' own protocols. Collaborator samples were shipped for TCRbeta analysis as frozen whole blood, isolated PBMCs, or DNA extracted from either sample type. The chain is assembled from TRBV6-5 and TRBJ2-7; 13 bases in between match TRBD2. This sequence was found in a woman of 80 years or more with active or convalescent COVID-19. Material for sequencing was peripheral blood. For the CDR3, the sequence is CASRRTSGSYEQYF. The DNA reads TGTGCCAGCAGACGGACTAGCGGGAGCTACGAGCAGTACTTC.